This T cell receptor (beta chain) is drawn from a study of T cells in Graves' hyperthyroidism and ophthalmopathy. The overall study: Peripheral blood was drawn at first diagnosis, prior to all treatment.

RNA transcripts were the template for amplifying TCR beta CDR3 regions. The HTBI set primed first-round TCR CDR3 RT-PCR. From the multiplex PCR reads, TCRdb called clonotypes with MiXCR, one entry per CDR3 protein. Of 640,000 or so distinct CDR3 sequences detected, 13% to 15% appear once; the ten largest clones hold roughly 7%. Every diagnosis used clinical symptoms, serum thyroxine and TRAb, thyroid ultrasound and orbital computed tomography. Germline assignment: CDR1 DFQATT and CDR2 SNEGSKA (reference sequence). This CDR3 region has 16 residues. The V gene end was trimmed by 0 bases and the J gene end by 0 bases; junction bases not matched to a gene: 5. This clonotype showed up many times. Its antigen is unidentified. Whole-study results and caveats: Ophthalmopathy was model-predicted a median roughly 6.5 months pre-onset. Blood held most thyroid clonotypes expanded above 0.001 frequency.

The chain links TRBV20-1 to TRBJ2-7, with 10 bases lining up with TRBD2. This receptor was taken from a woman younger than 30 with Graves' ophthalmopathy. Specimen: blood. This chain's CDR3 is CSARDPSGSPSYEQYF. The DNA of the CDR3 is TGCAGTGCTAGAGATCCTAGCGGGAGTCCCTCCTACGAGCAGTACTTC.